The 15 T cell receptor beta chains below all came from one sample that was sequenced in a study of Ad26.COV2.S vaccination and SARS-CoV-2 variants. The protocol was immunoSEQ multiplex PCR, while the TCRdb copy is restricted to in-frame clones and leaves out a portion. The data show around 300,000 clones, 70% to 90% seen once. Sample treatment: about 20 received Ad26.COV2.S at low or high dose, single or two shots; about 5 received placebo; per-sample allocation not given. It was on day 63 after the first vaccine or placebo injection that samples were taken. Sequencing used peripheral blood, obtained in a trial of Ad26.COV2.S vaccine versus placebo. The source of these receptors is a person aged 18-60 years who received the Ad26.COV2.S COVID-19 vaccine or a placebo.

The chain has TRBV7-3 and TRBJ1-2, with D possibly TRBD1 on 5 matching bases. The V gene lost 0 bases and the J gene lost 7 bases, with 15 bases spanning the gap. Germline assignment: CDR1 SGHTA and CDR2 FQGTGA. The CDR3 is 15 residues long. CDR3 in DNA: TGTGCCAGCAGCTTAACTTCGGACCTTGGGGGTGGCTACACCTTC. Amino acid sequence: CASSLTSDLGGGYTF.

The CDR3 here is CASSRAGAGFTDTQYF. Written as DNA, the CDR3 is TGCGCCAGCAGCCGGGCGGGAGCAGGGTTCACAGATACGCAGTATTTT. The chain is built from TRBV4-3 and TRBJ2-3; 7 positions match TRBD2. V was clipped by 4 bases and J by 2 bases; unmatched bases: 9. The CDR3 covers 16 residues. CDR1 and CDR2 from the germline V gene are LGHNA and YSLEER.

As concerns this clone: Other DNA variants within this sample encode the same CDR3. The chain combines TRBV12-3 or TRBV12-4 with TRBJ1-5; TRBD1 might be the D (6 bases). This CDR3 is 13 amino acids long. Between the trimmed V and J ends, which lost 4 bases and 4 bases, there was a span of 8 bases. Here the CDR3 DNA reads TGTGCCAGCAGTTACAGGGTGAATCAGCCCCAGCATTTT. Translation gives CASSYRVNQPQHF.

V usage is TRBV6-2 or TRBV6-3 and J usage is TRBJ2-2; D is uncertain. The germline V gene has CDR1 MNHEY and CDR2 SVGEGT. The CDR3 loop spans 14 amino acids. V lost 2 bases, J lost 1 base, and 5 bases lay in between. The CDR3 coding sequence is TGTGCCAGCAGTTACCTGGAGAACACCGGGGAGCTGTTTTTT. Translation gives CASSYLENTGELFF.

This CDR3 is CASSYSGSGNEQFF. CDR3 in DNA: TGTGCCAGCAGTTATAGCGGGAGTGGGAATGAGCAGTTCTTC. The chain employs TRBV27 and TRBJ2-1; 9 bases line up with TRBD2. Germline loops: CDR1 MNHEY, CDR2 SMNVEV (reference sequence). V lost 4 bases and J lost 7; bases outside the gene matches: 5. CDR3 size: 14 residues.

This clone was observed a handful of times. J is TRBJ1-2 and V is TRBV14, with D perhaps matching TRBD1 (5 bases). V lost 4 bases, J lost 7 bases, and 13 bases lay in between. Germline CDR1 SGHDN, CDR2 FVKESK. The CDR3 runs to 13 residues. The CDR3 loop is CASSPTGVIGYTF. The CDR3 DNA is TGTGCCAGCAGCCCCACAGGAGTGATTGGCTACACCTTC.

The chain carries TRBV5-4 and TRBJ1-2; weak D call: TRBD1 (6 bases). V was shortened by 4 bases and J by 8 bases, with 15 bases between the two germline ends. From germline, CDR1 is SGHNT and CDR2 YYREEE (reference sequence). This CDR3 region has 13 residues. The CDR3 DNA follows: TGTGCCAGCAGCCAGACTCCAGGGGACGGCTACACCTTC. Amino acids: CASSQTPGDGYTF.

The J gene is TRBJ2-5, the V gene TRBV28; weak D call: TRBD2 (6 bases). Germline V gene data show CDR1 as MDHEN and CDR2 as SYDVKM. V shed 3 bases and J shed 3 bases, with 11 bases lying between them. The CDR3 sequence is 14 residues long. CDR3: CASSFAGMEETQYF. CDR3 sequence (DNA): TGTGCCAGCAGTTTTGCGGGGATGGAAGAGACCCAGTACTTC.

In its sample, this clone was seen once. The rearrangement joins TRBV10-3 to TRBJ2-1; TRBD2 agrees at 9 bases. The V and J ends lost 0 bases and 9 bases, in that order; junction bases with no gene match: 6. This CDR3 is built from 15 residues. Germline V lookup: CDR1 ENHRY, CDR2 SYGVKD. The CDR3 protein is CAISESRGGLVEQFF. The CDR3 coding sequence is TGTGCCATCAGTGAGTCGCGGGGGGGCCTGGTTGAGCAGTTCTTC.

This clone was seen more than once but under ten times. The gene calls are TRBV7-2 and TRBJ2-1, with D uncertain. Germline CDR1 and CDR2: SGHTA and FQGNSA. V lost 0 bases to trimming and J lost 0 bases, with 6 bases between them. The CDR3 spans 15 residues. The CDR3 is CASSLAWGSYNEQFF. The CDR3 nucleotides read TGTGCCAGCAGCTTAGCCTGGGGCTCCTACAATGAGCAGTTCTTC. The whole variable domain, filled in from reference TRBV7-2 and TRBJ2-1, reads GAGVSQSPSNKVTEKGKDVELRCDPISGHTALYWYRQSLGQGLEFLIYFQGNSAPDKSGLPSDRFSAERTGGSVSTLTIQRTQQEDSAVYLCASSLAWGSYNEQFFGPGTRLTVL.

The chain combines TRBV9 with TRBJ1-1, with D possibly TRBD1 on 6 matching bases. V lost 3 bases and J lost 4, with 19 bases in between. The CDR3 is made up of 16 amino acids. Germline lookup yields CDR1 SGDLS and CDR2 YYNGEE. CDR3 nucleotide sequence: TGTGCCAGCAGCGAGGGAGGTACAGGGACTCGCACTGAAGCTTTCTTT. Amino acids: CASSEGGTGTRTEAFF.

The CDR3 reads CASSPSGGTYNEQFF. The CDR3 DNA reads as TGCGCCAGCAGCCCCTCGGGAGGAACCTACAATGAGCAGTTCTTC. The chain has TRBV5-1 and TRBJ2-1; 7 bases line up with TRBD2. Looked up from germline, CDR1 is SGHRS and CDR2 is YFSETQ. The CDR3 contains 15 residues. J lost 2 bases, V lost 4 bases, and 6 bases had no gene match.

V is TRBV6-5 and J is TRBJ1-4; TRBD1 matches at 11 bases. V gave up 7 bases and J gave up 3 bases; unmatched junction bases: 4. CDR3 length: 15 residues. Germline CDR1 MNHEY, CDR2 SVGAGI. The CDR3 protein is CASTRDRGSNEKLFF. CDR3 nucleotide sequence: TGTGCCAGCACCCGGGACAGGGGGTCTAATGAAAAACTGTTTTTT.

This clone was observed a handful of times. V and J are TRBV6-6 and TRBJ2-6; 9 positions match TRBD2. V dropped 5 bases and J dropped 0; count of bases not matched to a gene: 5. CDR3 length: 17 residues. CDR1 is MNHNY, CDR2 SVGAGI, per germline (reference sequence). The CDR3 DNA follows: TGTGCCAGCAGTCCACAGCGGGGGGACTCTGGGGCCAACGTCCTGACTTTC. Translation gives CASSPQRGDSGANVLTF.

The chain links TRBV21-1 to TRBJ2-5; the listed D gene, TRBD2, was not tested against the DNA. TRBV21-1 is flagged as a pseudogene. The CDR3 is 14 residues long. Here the CDR3 reads CASSKAKAVGTQYF. In DNA form, the CDR3 reads TGTGCCAGCAGCAAAGCGAAAGCGGTCGGGACCCAGTACTTC.